This is a list of T cell receptor beta chains from one sample in a study of T cells in Graves' hyperthyroidism and ophthalmopathy. MiXCR, applied by TCRdb to the multiplex PCR reads, yields one record per CDR3 protein. The data contain approximately 330,000 distinct CDR3 sequences, around a sixth of them singletons. Sequenced material: blood. The receptor set was obtained from a woman between 50 and 59 years old with Graves' hyperthyroidism. CDR3s include the opening cysteine and the closing phenylalanine or tryptophan. A D gene is named only where the DNA matches it firmly. Not all rows give a size; the values are once, few, many and, for expanded clones, a class.

v_gene,d_gene,abundance,j_gene,CDR3nt,CDR3aa
TRBV12-3/TRBV12-4,NA,few,TRBJ2-3,TGTGCCAGCTTCCGGGACGGAGCCACAGATACGCAGTATTTT,CASFRDGATDTQYF
TRBV9,NA,NA,TRBJ2-7,TGTGCCAGCAGCGTAGATGACAGTGTTTACGAGCAGTACTTC,CASSVDDSVYEQYF
TRBV12-3/TRBV12-4,NA,many,TRBJ2-2,TGTGCCAGCAGTCCGCCCCAGACATCCGGGGAGCTGTTTTTT,CASSPPQTSGELFF
TRBV27,TRBD1,NA,TRBJ1-4,TGTGCCAGCAGTCCAAGTTTCGGGACAGGGGGCGCCTATGAAAAACTGTTTTTT,CASSPSFGTGGAYEKLFF
TRBV6-2/TRBV6-3,NA,NA,TRBJ2-7,TGTGCCAGCAGGGAGGGACTGTCCTGGGACGAGCAGTACTTC,CASREGLSWDEQYF
TRBV2,NA,NA,TRBJ2-1,TGTGCCAGCGGGGGCAGCTGGGGCAATGAGCAGTTCTTC,CASGGSWGNEQFF
TRBV20-1,NA,NA,TRBJ1-2,TGCAGTGCTAGAGCGGCAGGGGAGTATGGCTACACCTTC,CSARAAGEYGYTF
TRBV5-1,TRBD1,few,TRBJ2-7,TGCGCCAGCAGCGATAGGACAGGGCCCTCCTACGAGCAGTACTTC,CASSDRTGPSYEQYF
TRBV2,TRBD2,few,TRBJ2-1,TGTGCCAGCATCTCTAGCGGGGGGTACCCCAATGAGCGGTTCTTC,CASISSGGYPNERFF
TRBV7-6,TRBD1,few,TRBJ2-5,TGTGCCAGCAGCTCCCAAGGGGGCTGGGGGGAGACCCAGTACTTC,CASSSQGGWGETQYF
TRBV2,TRBD2,few,TRBJ2-2,TGTGCCAGAAGTAGCGGGACCGGGGAGCTGTTTTTT,CARSSGTGELFF
TRBV7-9,NA,NA,TRBJ2-1,TGTGCCAGCAGCTTAGCGAGGGCAAATGAGCAGTTCTTC,CASSLARANEQFF
TRBV12-3/TRBV12-4,NA,NA,TRBJ1-1,TGTGCCAGCAGTCCCCGGTTGACTGAAGCTTTCTTT,CASSPRLTEAFF
TRBV5-5,TRBD2,NA,TRBJ2-7,TGTGCCAGCAGCCTCCGGACTAGTTCCCACGAGCAGTACTTC,CASSLRTSSHEQYF
TRBV29-1,TRBD1,NA,TRBJ1-5,TGCAGCGCGGGACAGGGTATAGATCAGCCCCAGCATTTT,CSAGQGIDQPQHF
TRBV20-1,TRBD1,few,TRBJ2-1,TGCAGTGCCAGAGAGACAGGGCCCAATGAGCAGTTCTTC,CSARETGPNEQFF
TRBV5-4,NA,few,TRBJ1-6,TGTGCCAGCAGCTTGGTTGGCTCAGGTGATTCACCCCTCCACTTT,CASSLVGSGDSPLHF
TRBV28,TRBD2,NA,TRBJ2-2,TGTGCCAGCAGTTCGGGGAAGCGGGGGAACACCGGGGAGCTGTTTTTT,CASSSGKRGNTGELFF
TRBV29-1,TRBD1,NA,TRBJ1-1,TGCAGCGTTTTTTTTCGGGGCGTGGGGGACAGGGAGTTTACCACTGAAGCTTTCTTT,CSVFFRGVGDREFTTEAFF
TRBV4-2,NA,NA,TRBJ1-2,TGTGCCAGCCAGGGCTTCCCCTATGGCTACACCTTC,CASQGFPYGYTF
TRBV6-2/TRBV6-3,NA,NA,TRBJ1-2,TGTGCCAGCAGTCCAACCGGAGGGTATGACGGGAACTATGGCTACACCTTC,CASSPTGGYDGNYGYTF
TRBV12-3/TRBV12-4,TRBD2,few,TRBJ2-1,TGTGCCAGCAGCTCCTTAGGCGGGAGGAAGAGCGATGAGCAGTTCTTC,CASSSLGGRKSDEQFF
TRBV4-1,NA,few,TRBJ1-2,TGCGCCAGCAGCCAAGGAAGGGGGTTGGACTATGGCTACACCTTC,CASSQGRGLDYGYTF
TRBV9,NA,NA,TRBJ2-2,TGTGCCAGCAGGCCTGGACAGACCGGGGAGCTGTTTTTT,CASRPGQTGELFF
TRBV3-1,NA,many,TRBJ2-7,TGTGCCAGCAGCCAAGCATACTACGAGCAGTACTTC,CASSQAYYEQYF
TRBV7-9,NA,many,TRBJ2-5,TGTGCCAGCAGCTTAGTTGTGGGAGTCCAAGAGACCCAGTACTTC,CASSLVVGVQETQYF
TRBV29-1,NA,NA,TRBJ1-1,TGCAGCGTTGAAGAGCGGGCGGGAGTCACTGAAGCTTTCTTT,CSVEERAGVTEAFF
TRBV4-1,TRBD1,NA,TRBJ1-2,TGCGCCAGCAGCCAAGATGGGGGCGCAGGGGGCTATGGCTACACCTTC,CASSQDGGAGGYGYTF
TRBV5-1,TRBD1,many,TRBJ1-1,TGCGCCAGCAGCAAACAGGGGAATACTGAAGCTTTCTTT,CASSKQGNTEAFF
TRBV27,NA,many,TRBJ2-2,TGTGCCAGCAGTTTCCAGGGCACCGGGGAGCTGTTTTTT,CASSFQGTGELFF
TRBV20-1,TRBD1,NA,TRBJ2-7,TGCAGTGCTAGTGGGTTGGACAGGGGGTCGTTGGGGCAGTACTTC,CSASGLDRGSLGQYF
TRBV15,TRBD1,NA,TRBJ2-3,TGTGCCACCACCGGACCGGGACAGCATAGCACAGATACGCAGTATTTT,CATTGPGQHSTDTQYF
TRBV6-6,TRBD1,few,TRBJ1-2,TGTGCCAGCAGTTACTCGATCGGGACAGCGTATGGCTACACCTTC,CASSYSIGTAYGYTF
TRBV28,NA,many,TRBJ2-1,TGTGCCAGCAGTTTACTCTCCCGCGGCAACTACAATGAGCAGTTCTTC,CASSLLSRGNYNEQFF
TRBV3-1,NA,many,TRBJ2-4,TGTGCCAGCAGCATTCGTTCAGTCGGCATTCAGTACTTC,CASSIRSVGIQYF
TRBV7-9,TRBD1,NA,TRBJ1-1,TGTGCCAGCAGCGGCCGGGTCAGGGGGATCGGTGAAGCTTTCTTT,CASSGRVRGIGEAFF
TRBV30,TRBD2,NA,TRBJ2-3,TGTGCCTGGAGTGCGGGACTAGCGGGAGCGTCGGTGTATTTT,CAWSAGLAGASVYF
TRBV15,TRBD1,few,TRBJ2-7,TGTGCCACCAGAGCGGGGACAGGGGAAATATACGAGCAGTACTTC,CATRAGTGEIYEQYF
TRBV7-3,NA,many,TRBJ1-1,TGTGCCAGCAGCTTATCCCCTGGGAGCAGGAACACTGAAGCTTTCTTT,CASSLSPGSRNTEAFF
TRBV19,NA,NA,TRBJ2-5,TGTGCCAGTAGTATGAAGGGGGGACTCCAGACCCAGTACTTC,CASSMKGGLQTQYF
TRBV14,NA,NA,TRBJ2-2,TGTGCCAGCAGTCCAACAGGATTTGCCGGGGAGCTGTTTTTT,CASSPTGFAGELFF
TRBV7-2,TRBD1,NA,TRBJ1-2,TGTACCAGCAGCTTTGTGGGACAGTCAAACTATGGCTACACCTTC,CTSSFVGQSNYGYTF
TRBV28,TRBD1,NA,TRBJ2-7,TGTGCCAGCCAGGGGGCGGGGAGCTCCTACGAGCAGTACTTC,CASQGAGSSYEQYF
TRBV12-3/TRBV12-4,NA,many,TRBJ2-5,TGTGCCAGCACCATCGATCTAAGGGGAGAGACCCAGTACTTC,CASTIDLRGETQYF
TRBV20-1,TRBD2,few,TRBJ2-7,TGCAGTGCTACCCGGACTAGCGGGAGCTCCTACGAGCAGTACTTC,CSATRTSGSSYEQYF